A selection of T cell receptor beta chains follows, all from one sample in a study of blood T cell repertoires in COVID-19. Generated by immunoSEQ multiplex PCR, the TCRdb table keeps only in-frame clones and is missing some. This sample yields about 310,000 clones, of which 87% are seen a single time; about 8.9% belongs to the top ten. The sample consisted of PBMCs or T cells enriched from blood (not recorded which). Every receptor here comes from a woman aged 18-29 years who had recovered from COVID-19. Each CDR3 is given with its conserved first and last residue. The order of the fields is clone size, J gene, V gene, D gene, CDR3 DNA, CDR3 protein. The D gene is left open where the match is weak. The size field is filled for only some rows; it gives once, few, many or a size class.

- | TRBJ1-4 | TRBV27 | TRBD1 | TGTGCCAGCAGTTTAGGAGGGGGCAGGGAAAAACTGTTTTTT | CASSLGGGREKLFF
- | TRBJ1-1 | TRBV19 | TRBD1 | TGTGCCAGTAGTATGTGGACAGGGGCCCTTTCGGCTGAAGCTTTCTTT | CASSMWTGALSAEAFF
- | TRBJ2-3 | TRBV4-2 | TRBD1 | TGTGCCAGCAGCCAAGACGGGACAGGGCCCGGAGGAACAGATACGCAGTATTTT | CASSQDGTGPGGTDTQYF
once | TRBJ2-4 | TRBV4-1 | TRBD2 | TGCGCCAGCAGCCAAGCGGGGGGGGGCATTCAGTACTTC | CASSQAGGGIQYF
- | TRBJ2-5 | TRBV30 | - | TGTGCCTGGAGTGTACTTAAGTGGGGCGAAGAGACCCAGTACTTC | CAWSVLKWGEETQYF
- | TRBJ2-1 | TRBV11-2 | TRBD2 | TGTGCCAGCAGCTTGAGCGGGGGGGTCTGGGAGTCCTACAATGAGCAGTTCTTC | CASSLSGGVWESYNEQFF
- | TRBJ1-1 | TRBV10-3 | TRBD1 | TGTGCCATCAGTGAGTCGGCGACAGGGCGCACTGAAGCTTTCTTT | CAISESATGRTEAFF
- | TRBJ2-5 | TRBV6-1 | - | TGTGCCAGCAGTGAATCATCAGGGGGGGAGACCCAGTACTTC | CASSESSGGETQYF
- | TRBJ2-7 | TRBV2 | TRBD2 | TGTGCCAGCGGACCGGGACTAGCGGGATCCTACGAGCAGTACTTC | CASGPGLAGSYEQYF
- | TRBJ2-3 | TRBV11-2 | TRBD2 | TGTGCCAGCAGCTTGACTAGCGGACTCACAGATACGCAGTATTTT | CASSLTSGLTDTQYF
- | TRBJ2-7 | TRBV6-1 | TRBD1 | TGTGCCAGCAGTGAATGGGGACAGCCCCTTTACGAGCAGTACTTC | CASSEWGQPLYEQYF